The clone carrying this T cell receptor (beta chain) has a count of ten or more. This entry is derived from a study of T cell repertoires in cytomegalovirus infection. TCRdb called the reads again in MiXCR, with one record for every CDR3 protein. The table has fewer than 350,000 distinct CDR3 sequences, roughly 15% seen once. After removal of 3 bases from V and 7 bases from J, the junction contained 5 bases not matched to a gene. The CDR3 runs 14 residues. Per the germline V gene, CDR1 is SGHTA and CDR2 is FQGNSA. Sequencing input: PBMCs. The origin of this receptor is a human donor in good health (CMV status not recorded). Some clones in this sample may be carry-over from other donors' samples. The chain joins TRBV7-2 to TRBJ2-7; 11 bases align to TRBD2. The CDR3, as DNA: TGTGCCAGCAGCTTCCTAGCGGGGGGCCAAGAGCAGTACTTC. Protein product: CASSFLAGGQEQYF.